This TCR beta chain was recovered during a study of blood T cell repertoires in COVID-19 (dated by TCRdb to about 2020). Regarding the study in general: Samples covering the acute and convalescent phases of COVID-19 were provided by collaborators in the United States, Italy and Spain. The prospective study material was composed of cDNA or gDNA derived from T cells, B-cell-depleted T cells, or PBMCs. Deeply sampled blood TCRbeta repertoires from subjects exposed to, actively infected with, or recovered from COVID-19 were included in the dataset. The repertoires were released in a freely available public database meant as a resource for research on the immune response to SARS-CoV-2. Samples came from the ongoing ImmuneRACE study (first 160 participants) plus 1,254 subjects from 6 global collaborators. Nearly every sample came with metadata listing a de-identified subject ID, COVID-19 status, age in years and sex. Where HLA class I and class II types were available, the types were taken from metadata supplied by the sample provider, not from assay-based typing.

Summary of the overall study and its limitations: The amount of clinical and demographic metadata varied by source and participant and was provided uncurated.

Trimming accounts for 7 bases at V and 7 bases at J, while the number of junction bases matched to no gene is 8. Spanning cysteine to phenylalanine, the CDR3 consists of 14 amino acids. Only the CDR3 DNA stays, 42 bases, in frame from base 1. The germline V gene (reference sequence) provides CDR1 LGHDT and CDR2 YNNKEL. At one collaborating source in Seattle, patients were enrolled during active infection and were followed longitudinally through the course of disease. The collaborating institutions used their own protocols to collect whole blood in K2EDTA tubes. Collaborator samples were shipped for TCRbeta analysis as frozen whole blood, isolated PBMCs, or DNA extracted from either sample type. The immunoSEQ Assay, a bias-controlled multiplex PCR, was used to amplify TCRbeta CDR3 regions from genomic DNA. In the source study's methods: The number of nucleated cells in each sample was estimated by amplification of reference gene primers within the assay. To quantify the absolute abundance of each unique TCRbeta CDR3 rearrangement, sequence reads were collapsed and filtered. For each sample, productive Simpson clonality was calculated by taking the square root of Simpson's diversity index across productive rearrangements. TCRdb's version of the immuneACCESS table is confined to in-frame rearrangements and falls short of the full clone set. An unresolved V gene accounts for under half of the shortfall where checked; the remainder is of unknown origin. The V and J calls and the clone size are those of that table, but D and trimming were determined from the DNA. Recorded for this sample are 250,000 or so clones; around 91% of them occurred a single time. Under 2.5% of the sample lies in the top ten.

Concerning this clone itself: Its cognate antigen has yet to be identified. The record has no base qualities; no much larger clone is one base away.

The chain is made from TRBV3-1 (or the pseudogene TRBV3-2) and TRBJ2-3; TRBD2 agrees with 10 junctional bases. The origin of this receptor is a woman aged 60 to 75 with COVID-19, enrolled during active disease. Material for sequencing was peripheral blood. The CDR3 amino acid sequence is: CASTPGLALNTQYF. The sequenced DNA is TGTGCCAGCACCCCGGGACTAGCGTTAAATACGCAGTATTTT.